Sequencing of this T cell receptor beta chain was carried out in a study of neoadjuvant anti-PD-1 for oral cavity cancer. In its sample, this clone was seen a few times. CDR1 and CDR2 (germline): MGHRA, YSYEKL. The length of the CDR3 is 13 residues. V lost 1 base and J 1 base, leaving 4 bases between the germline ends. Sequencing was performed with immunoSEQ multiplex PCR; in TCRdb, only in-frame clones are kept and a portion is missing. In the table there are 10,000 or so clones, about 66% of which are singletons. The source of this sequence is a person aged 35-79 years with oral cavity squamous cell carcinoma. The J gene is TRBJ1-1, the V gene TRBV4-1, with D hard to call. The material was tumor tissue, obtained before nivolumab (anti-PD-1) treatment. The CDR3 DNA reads TGCGCCAGCAGCCAAGCGCCGAACACTGAAGCTTTCTTT. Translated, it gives CASSQAPNTEAFF.